These 17 T cell receptor beta chains were all obtained from the same sample, sequenced in a study of somatic mutations in cytotoxic T cells in rheumatoid arthritis. Sequencing used immunoSEQ multiplex PCR; TCRdb keeps in-frame clones, though not all of them. This sample has fewer than 20,000 clones, with over 70% found just once. Sequencing was performed on CD8+ T cells sorted from blood. The receptor set was obtained from a man aged 55 to 70 in good health.

This chain joins TRBV6-5 and TRBJ1-2, with 7 nucleotides matching TRBD1. Per the germline V gene, CDR1 is MNHEY and CDR2 is SVGAGI. CDR3 length: 14 residues. Unmatched junction bases numbered 9, after V lost 7 bases and J lost 4 bases. The CDR3 nucleotides read TGTGCCAGCACTCCGTACGAGGGGGCCTATGGCTACACCTTC. It translates to CASTPYEGAYGYTF.

V and J are TRBV6-6 and TRBJ2-1; D gene unclear. The CDR3 is 16 residues long. CDR1 MNHNY and CDR2 SVGAGI come from the germline V gene (reference sequence). Trimming removed 3 bases at V and 7 bases at J, with 19 bases between. The CDR3 nucleotides read TGTGCCAGCAGTTATGCCCCGGTGAGTAGCCGGAATGAGCAGTTCTTC. Protein product: CASSYAPVSSRNEQFF.

This clone is categorized as medium-sized (0.01 to 0.1%). The chain employs TRBV19 and TRBJ1-5, with D possibly matching TRBD1 (5 bases). The CDR3 extends over 15 amino acids. Trimming left V 3 bases short and J 2 bases short, with 11 bases between. The germline gives CDR1 LNHDA, CDR2 SQIVND (reference sequence). CDR3 bases: TGTGCCAGTAGTATTACGGGGGGGGGCAATCAGCCCCAGCATTTT. Translation: CASSITGGGNQPQHF.

The J gene is TRBJ2-1, the V gene TRBV7-2; 11 positions agree with TRBD2. The CDR3 has 17 amino acids. The germline gives CDR1 SGHTA, CDR2 FQGNSA. J was trimmed by 2 bases and V by 4 bases; bases with no gene match: 7. The CDR3 is CASSSIAGGVAYNEQFF. CDR3 coding DNA: TGTGCCAGCAGCTCAATAGCGGGGGGGGTGGCCTACAATGAGCAGTTCTTC. Full variable domain (missing parts from reference TRBV7-2 and TRBJ2-1): GAGVSQSPSNKVTEKGKDVELRCDPISGHTALYWYRQSLGQGLEFLIYFQGNSAPDKSGLPSDRFSAERTGGSVSTLTIQRTQQEDSAVYLCASSSIAGGVAYNEQFFGPGTRLTVL.

CDR3 sequence reads: CASSPSGNIQYF. The CDR3 region has the DNA TGTGCCAGCAGCCCTAGCGGGAACATTCAGTACTTC. The gene calls are TRBV7-9 and TRBJ2-4, with TRBD2 matching 8 bases. Germline V gives CDR1 SEHNR, CDR2 FQNEAQ (reference sequence). This CDR3 has 12 residues. Germline trimming cut 5 bases from V and 7 bases from J; bases unmatched to any gene: 1. The full variable domain, completed using reference TRBV7-9 and TRBJ2-4, is DTGVSQNPRHKITKRGQNVTFRCDPISEHNRLYWYRQTLGQGPEFLTYFQNEAQLEKSRLLSDRFSAERPKGSFSTLEIQRTEQGDSAMYLCASSPSGNIQYFGAGTRLSVL.

This sequence joins TRBV6-5 and TRBJ2-1; D unclear. The CDR3 consists of 12 residues. Germline V gene sequence: CDR1 MNHEY, CDR2 SVGAGI. V was trimmed by 5 bases and J by 3 bases, leaving 5 bases between them. Here the CDR3 reads CASSPDYNEQFF. The CDR3 coding sequence is TGTGCCAGCAGTCCAGACTACAATGAGCAGTTCTTC.

This clone appeared once. The chain combines TRBV19 with TRBJ2-1, with TRBD2 identical over 8 bases. CDR3 length equals 15 residues. Looked up from germline, CDR1 is LNHDA and CDR2 is SQIVND (reference sequence). V dropped 6 bases and J dropped 7; count of bases not matched to a gene: 11. The CDR3 here is CASRPWTSPGNEQFF. In nucleotides, the CDR3 is TGTGCCAGTAGGCCCTGGACTAGCCCTGGAAATGAGCAGTTCTTC.

This clone occurred once. This chain joins TRBV10-1 and TRBJ2-1, with 11 bases fitting TRBD2. CDR3 length: 15 amino acids. Germline-derived CDR1 and CDR2 are WNHNN and SYGVQD (reference sequence). The V and J ends lost 11 bases and 2 bases, in that order; junction bases with no gene match: 8. The CDR3 DNA is TGCGCCGCCATCCCGACTAGCGGGACCTACAATGAGCAGTTCTTC. Residues: CAAIPTSGTYNEQFF.

This rearrangement joins TRBV7-2 to TRBJ2-3; the match to TRBD1 covers 7 bases. V dropped 1 base and J dropped 2; count of bases not matched to a gene: 6. The germline gives CDR1 SGHTA, CDR2 FQGNSA. The CDR3 totals 16 residues. DNA for the CDR3: TGTGCCAGCAGCTTAGAGTGGACAGGACACACAGATACGCAGTATTTT. It is translated as CASSLEWTGHTDTQYF.

This rearrangement joins TRBV7-9 to TRBJ2-1, with D maybe TRBD2 (6 bases). There are 14 residues in the CDR3. Deletions cut 0 bases from V and 6 bases from J, with 9 bases between. Germline assignment: CDR1 SEHNR and CDR2 FQNEAQ (reference sequence). CDR3 coding DNA: TGTGCCAGCAGCTTAGCGGGAGGCCCCAATGAGCAGTTCTTC. This sequence encodes CASSLAGGPNEQFF.

The CDR3 DNA is TGTGCCAGCAGCTTAAGACCCCTGATGGCGGGAGGGCAACTATACAATGAGCAGTTCTTC. It encodes CASSLRPLMAGGQLYNEQFF. The V call is TRBV7-3, the J call TRBJ2-1; 9 nucleotides line up with TRBD2. The germline gives CDR1 SGHTA, CDR2 FQGTGA. J was trimmed by 4 bases and V by 1 base; bases with no gene match: 17. There are 20 residues in the CDR3.

This chain connects TRBV7-9 to TRBJ2-5, with 11 positions matching TRBD1. The CDR3 is 17 amino acids. The V gene's germline CDR1 is SEHNR and CDR2 FQNEAQ (reference sequence). Trimming removed 1 base from V and 2 bases from J; junction bases left unmatched: 6. DNA of the CDR3: TGTGCCAGCAGCTTAGTGGGACAGGGGGTTGATCAAGAGACCCAGTACTTC. As protein: CASSLVGQGVDQETQYF.

The chain links TRBV19 to TRBJ2-3; 7 positions agree with TRBD2. CDR3 length: 15 amino acids. CDR1 LNHDA and CDR2 SQIVND come from the germline V gene (reference sequence). The V gene end was trimmed by 10 bases and the J gene end by 0 bases; junction bases not matched to a gene: 10. The CDR3 here is CATSWGGTSTDTQYF. The DNA for the CDR3 is TGTGCCACTTCTTGGGGGGGAACGAGCACAGATACGCAGTATTTT. The full variable domain, rest sourced from reference TRBV19 and TRBJ2-3, is DGGITQSPKYLFRKEGQNVTLSCEQNLNHDAMYWYRQDPGQGLRLIYYSQIVNDFQKGDIAEGYSVSREKKESFPLTVTSAQKNPTAFYLCATSWGGTSTDTQYFGPGTRLTVL.

This sequence joins TRBV19 and TRBJ2-5; the D is unclear. This CDR3 region has 14 residues. Germline-derived CDR1 and CDR2 are LNHDA and SQIVND (reference sequence). Between the trimmed V and J ends, which lost 5 bases and 2 bases, there was a span of 12 bases. The CDR3 here is CASSYSPDQETQYF. CDR3 nucleotide sequence: TGTGCCAGTAGTTACAGCCCAGATCAAGAGACCCAGTACTTC.

The chain couples TRBV9 to TRBJ2-1; tentative D call: TRBD2 (6 bases). The CDR3 is 15 residues long. V gave up 0 bases and J gave up 4 bases, with 11 bases separating them. CDR1 is SGDLS, CDR2 YYNGEE, per germline. Here the CDR3 reads CASSVAGEGYNEQFF. The CDR3 DNA reads as TGTGCCAGCAGCGTAGCGGGAGAGGGGTACAATGAGCAGTTCTTC.

The V call is TRBV7-8, the J call TRBJ2-3; 7 bases align to TRBD2. CDR1 is SGHVS and CDR2 is FQNEAQ in the germline V gene. The CDR3 runs 15 residues. Unmatched junction bases numbered 8, after V lost 5 bases and J lost 3 bases. The CDR3 sequence is CASSANPGLTDTQYF. Written as DNA, the CDR3 is TGTGCCAGCAGCGCAAACCCGGGACTAACAGATACGCAGTATTTT.

The rearrangement links TRBV6-5 to TRBJ2-7; 8 bases are shared with TRBD2. CDR3 size: 12 residues. From germline, CDR1 is MNHEY and CDR2 SVGAGI. The ends lost 6 bases at V and 7 bases at J; junction bases unmatched: 5. The CDR3 coding sequence is TGTGCCAGCAGACACGGGAGGGAAGAGCAGTACTTC. This gives the protein CASRHGREEQYF.